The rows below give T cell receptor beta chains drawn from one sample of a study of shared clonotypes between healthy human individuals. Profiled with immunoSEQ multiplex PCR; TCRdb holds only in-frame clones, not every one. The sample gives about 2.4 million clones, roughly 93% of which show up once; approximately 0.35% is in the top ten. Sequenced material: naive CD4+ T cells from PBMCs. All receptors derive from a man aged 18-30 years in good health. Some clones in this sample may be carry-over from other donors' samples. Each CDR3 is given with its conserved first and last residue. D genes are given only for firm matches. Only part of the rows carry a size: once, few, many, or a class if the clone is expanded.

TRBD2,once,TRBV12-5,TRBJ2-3,CASAFGLAGGNTDTQYF,TGTGCTAGTGCCTTCGGACTAGCGGGAGGCAACACAGATACGCAGTATTTT
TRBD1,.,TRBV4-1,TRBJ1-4,CASSQASTGANEKLFF,TGCGCCAGCAGCCAAGCGTCGACAGGGGCTAATGAAAAACTGTTTTTT
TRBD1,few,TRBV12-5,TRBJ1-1,CASGTGQGDTEAFF,TGTGCTAGTGGCACGGGACAGGGGGACACTGAAGCTTTCTTT
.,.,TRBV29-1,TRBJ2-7,CSVEDPRDTQYF,TGCAGCGTTGAAGACCCGCGGGACACGCAGTACTTC
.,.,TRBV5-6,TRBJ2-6,CASSLRTAGANVLTF,TGTGCCAGCAGCTTGCGGACGGCTGGGGCCAACGTCCTGACTTTC
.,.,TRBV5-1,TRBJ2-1,CASSPRVPSSYNEQFF,TGCGCCAGCAGCCCTAGGGTGCCGAGCTCCTACAATGAGCAGTTCTTC
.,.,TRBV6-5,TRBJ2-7,CASSYSSRNPRYEQYF,TGTGCCAGCAGTTACTCGTCTCGTAACCCCAGGTACGAGCAGTACTTC
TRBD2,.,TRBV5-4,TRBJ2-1,CASSLQLAGGNEQFF,TGTGCCAGCAGCTTGCAACTAGCGGGAGGAAATGAGCAGTTCTTC
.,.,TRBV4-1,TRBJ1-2,CASSQAGTPTAGYTF,TGCGCCAGCAGCCAGGCCGGGACACCCACGGCTGGCTACACCTTC
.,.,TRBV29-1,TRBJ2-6,CSVERVSGANVLTF,TGCAGCGTAGAGAGGGTCTCTGGGGCCAACGTCCTGACTTTC
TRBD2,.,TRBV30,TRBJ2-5,CAWRGSGRGETQYF,TGTGCCTGGAGGGGGAGCGGGAGGGGTGAGACCCAGTACTTC
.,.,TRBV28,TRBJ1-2,CASSGGYGYTF,TGTGCCAGCAGTGGCGGATATGGCTACACCTTC
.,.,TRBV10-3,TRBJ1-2,CAISPALGAGGGYTF,TGTGCCATCAGTCCTGCCTTAGGGGCAGGAGGTGGCTACACCTTC
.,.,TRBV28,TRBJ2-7,CASNPAQGEGDFEQYF,TGTGCCAGCAACCCCGCCCAGGGGGAGGGGGACTTCGAGCAGTACTTC
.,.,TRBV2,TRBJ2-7,CASSGSPPPNEQYF,TGTGCCAGCTCCGGGAGTCCCCCCCCCAACGAGCAGTACTTC
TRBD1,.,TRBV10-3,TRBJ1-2,CAISEGTGGYGYTF,TGTGCCATCAGTGAAGGGACAGGCGGGTATGGCTACACCTTC
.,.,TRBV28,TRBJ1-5,CASSADYNQPQHF,TGTGCCAGCAGTGCAGATTACAATCAGCCCCAGCATTTT
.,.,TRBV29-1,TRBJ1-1,CSARGYMGTEEAFF,TGCAGCGCCCGAGGGTACATGGGAACGGAGGAAGCTTTCTTT
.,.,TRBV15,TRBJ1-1,CATSPRPRGTEAFF,TGTGCCACCAGCCCCCGTCCCAGGGGCACTGAAGCTTTCTTT
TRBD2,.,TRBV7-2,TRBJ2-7,CASSSTPLPGRDYEQYF,TGTGCCAGCAGCTCCACCCCGCTGCCCGGGAGGGACTACGAGCAGTACTTC
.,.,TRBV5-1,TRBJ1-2,CASSLQSGTSSNYGYTF,TGCGCCAGCAGCTTGCAAAGCGGGACTTCATCTAACTATGGCTACACCTTC
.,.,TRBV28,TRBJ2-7,CASSPDRGPRSYEQYF,TGTGCCAGCAGTCCGGACCGGGGCCCCCGGTCCTACGAGCAGTACTTC
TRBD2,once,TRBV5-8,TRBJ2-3,CASSLTSGSTDTQYF,TGTGCCAGCAGCTTGACTAGCGGGAGCACAGATACGCAGTATTTT
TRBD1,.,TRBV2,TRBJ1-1,CASSEGRTGVSGTEAFF,TGTGCCAGCAGTGAGGGGCGGACAGGGGTAAGTGGCACTGAAGCTTTCTTT
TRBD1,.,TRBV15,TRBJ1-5,CATRTGTGDYSNQPQHF,TGTGCCACCAGAACCGGGACAGGGGATTATAGCAATCAGCCCCAGCATTTT
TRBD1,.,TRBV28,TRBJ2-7,CASSLQGALRYEQYF,TGTGCCAGCAGTTTACAGGGGGCTCTAAGGTACGAGCAGTACTTC
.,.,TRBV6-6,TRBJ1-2,CASISPAGGHYGYTF,TGTGCCAGCATTTCCCCGGCGGGGGGTCACTATGGCTACACCTTC
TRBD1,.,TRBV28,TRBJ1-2,CASTLQGAVGYTF,TGTGCCAGCACCCTACAGGGGGCGGTTGGCTACACCTTC
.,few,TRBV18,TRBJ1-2,CASSEAGIYGYTF,TGTGCCAGCTCAGAGGCGGGGATCTATGGCTACACCTTC
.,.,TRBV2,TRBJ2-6,CASSGGRGGANVLTF,TGTGCCAGCAGTGGGGGCCGGGGTGGGGCCAACGTCCTGACTTTC
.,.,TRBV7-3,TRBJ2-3,CASSLAGNLNTQYF,TGTGCCAGCAGCTTAGCCGGGAATTTAAATACGCAGTATTTT
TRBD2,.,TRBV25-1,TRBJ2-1,CASSLTSGHSRNEQFF,TGTGCCAGCAGTTTGACTAGCGGGCATTCCCGCAATGAGCAGTTCTTC
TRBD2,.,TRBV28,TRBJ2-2,CASSLSSGITGELFF,TGTGCCAGCAGTTTGTCTAGCGGGATTACCGGGGAGCTGTTTTTT
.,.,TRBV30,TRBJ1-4,CAWSTQTTNEKLFF,TGTGCCTGGAGTACGCAGACAACTAATGAAAAACTGTTTTTT
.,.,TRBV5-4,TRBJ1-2,CASSSSNYGYTF,TGTGCCAGCAGCTCCTCTAACTATGGCTACACCTTC
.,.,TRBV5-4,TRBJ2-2,CASSLGLGELFF,TGTGCCAGCAGTCTCGGACTCGGGGAGCTGTTTTTT
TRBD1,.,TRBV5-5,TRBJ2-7,CASSLAGTDYEQYF,TGTGCCAGCAGCTTGGCCGGGACAGACTACGAGCAGTACTTC
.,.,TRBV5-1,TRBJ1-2,CASSSTGDYGYTF,TGCGCCAGCAGCTCGACAGGCGACTATGGCTACACCTTC
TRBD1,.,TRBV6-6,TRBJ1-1,CASSRQGAGTEAFF,TGTGCCAGCAGTCGACAGGGGGCGGGCACTGAAGCTTTCTTT
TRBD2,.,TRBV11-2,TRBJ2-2,CARGGESGTGELFF,TGTGCCCGGGGGGGGGAGTCGGGCACCGGGGAGCTGTTTTTT
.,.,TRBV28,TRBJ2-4,CASSSVALAKNIQYF,TGTGCCAGCAGCTCCGTGGCTCTAGCCAAAAACATTCAGTACTTC